The TCR beta chain under discussion was sequenced for a study of a mutant IDH1 vaccine in newly diagnosed glioma (dated by TCRdb to the early 2020s). General notes on the study: Vaccination was initiated 4-6 weeks after radiotherapy alone, or concurrently with temozolomide cycles in the chemotherapy-containing groups. Visit V12 was the week-35 safety follow-up and visit V13 was the week-47 end of study. Of the approximately 30 treated patients, about 60% were male and approximately 38% were female, and the mean age was 40.4 years. Before enrollment, most patients had been given radiochemotherapy with temozolomide as standard therapy, while the rest had received either radiotherapy alone or temozolomide alone. Longitudinal TCRB deep sequencing was done for some 26 treated patients, wherever samples were available for exploratory analyses. Peripheral blood samples were drawn at six visits, namely V03 (baseline), V05, V07, V10, V12 and V13. General findings and caveats noted by the study authors: PBMC samples for TCRB deep sequencing were selected based on availability. Pseudoprogression appeared unrelated to alterations in the top peripheral T cell clonotypes detected by TCRB sequencing. It was noted by the authors that analyses of patient blood samples could not be reproduced owing to sample limitations. Across multiple MHC alleles, vaccine-induced immune responses were seen in more than 90% of patients.

Ends trimmed: V by 2 bases, J by 6 bases; bases unmatched to a gene: 19. Its CDR3 holds 19 amino acids, cysteine through phenylalanine. The retained sequence is limited to the CDR3, 57 bases, with the frame set at the first base. In the germline V gene, CDR1 corresponds to SGHTA and CDR2 to FQGNSA. Read against the paper, the sample's time point label means: week 35, safety follow-up. Each vaccine dose, consisting of 300 ug of a 20-mer mutant IDH1 peptide in Montanide, was administered subcutaneously with topical imiquimod. Eight vaccinations were administered to patients in weeks 1, 3, 5, 7, 11, 15, 19 and 23, corresponding to visits V03 through V10. Newly diagnosed WHO grade 3 or 4 IDH1-mutant astrocytomas showing loss of nuclear ATRX were present in the donors. The samples were drawn from NOA16, a multicentre, single-arm, open-label phase I trial in Germany that tested a mutant IDH1 peptide vaccine in humans for the first time. Genomic DNA for TCRB sequencing was isolated from EDTA blood with the DNeasy Blood and Tissue Kit.

Regarding this clone: What antigen it recognizes has not been identified. No much larger clone is present one base from it, and per-base qualities are unavailable.

Library preparation employed the immunoSEQ multiplex PCR assay. The hsTCRB Kit was used according to the manufacturer's protocol to amplify rearranged TCR beta chain sequences. TCRB libraries were sequenced on an Illumina MiSeq. Per the source publication's procedure: Demultiplexing, trimming and gene mapping were performed with the kit vendor's proprietary platform. TCRdb took over this immuneACCESS table, retaining in-frame rearrangements with V and J assigned. Such tables are incomplete; in checked studies, under half of the missing clones stem from an unresolved V gene, and the remainder is unexplained. From that table come the V and J calls and clone size; the DNA was used to work out D and trimming. The sample data list around 40,000 clones, and approximately 90% of these were observed just once. The ten largest make up about 1.6% of the sample.

The sequence joins TRBV7-2 to TRBJ1-2; TRBD1 matches 9 bases in the middle. The material sequenced was PBMCs, taken from a glioma patient whose treatment included an IDH1 peptide vaccine. The sequence came from a man aged 35 to 55 with glioma. The CDR3 region has the sequence CASSLFLLGFTGGEDGYTF. The base sequence is TGTGCCAGCAGCTTATTCCTCTTGGGTTTCACAGGGGGCGAAGATGGCTACACCTTC.